This T cell receptor beta chain was identified during a study of OX40 agonist ivuxolimab in advanced cancers. Generated by immunoSEQ multiplex PCR, the TCRdb table keeps only in-frame clones and is missing some. The table has fewer than 80,000 clones, about 85% seen once; the top ten hold roughly 0.89%. Trimming shortened V by 5 bases and J by 4 bases, and 13 bases separated the two germline ends. This CDR3 is 14 amino acids long. Germline CDR1 is SGHNT and CDR2 is YENEEA. This TCR came from an adult with an advanced solid tumor such as melanoma, head and neck, liver or kidney cancer. The sample consisted of CD4+ or CD8+ T cells sorted from blood, taken in a trial of the OX40 agonist ivuxolimab. This chain connects TRBV11-3 to TRBJ2-3; D may be TRBD2 (5 bases). DNA of the CDR3: TGTGCCAGCAGCACCGACGAGCGGCCAGATACGCAGTATTTT. Translating gives CASSTDERPDTQYF.